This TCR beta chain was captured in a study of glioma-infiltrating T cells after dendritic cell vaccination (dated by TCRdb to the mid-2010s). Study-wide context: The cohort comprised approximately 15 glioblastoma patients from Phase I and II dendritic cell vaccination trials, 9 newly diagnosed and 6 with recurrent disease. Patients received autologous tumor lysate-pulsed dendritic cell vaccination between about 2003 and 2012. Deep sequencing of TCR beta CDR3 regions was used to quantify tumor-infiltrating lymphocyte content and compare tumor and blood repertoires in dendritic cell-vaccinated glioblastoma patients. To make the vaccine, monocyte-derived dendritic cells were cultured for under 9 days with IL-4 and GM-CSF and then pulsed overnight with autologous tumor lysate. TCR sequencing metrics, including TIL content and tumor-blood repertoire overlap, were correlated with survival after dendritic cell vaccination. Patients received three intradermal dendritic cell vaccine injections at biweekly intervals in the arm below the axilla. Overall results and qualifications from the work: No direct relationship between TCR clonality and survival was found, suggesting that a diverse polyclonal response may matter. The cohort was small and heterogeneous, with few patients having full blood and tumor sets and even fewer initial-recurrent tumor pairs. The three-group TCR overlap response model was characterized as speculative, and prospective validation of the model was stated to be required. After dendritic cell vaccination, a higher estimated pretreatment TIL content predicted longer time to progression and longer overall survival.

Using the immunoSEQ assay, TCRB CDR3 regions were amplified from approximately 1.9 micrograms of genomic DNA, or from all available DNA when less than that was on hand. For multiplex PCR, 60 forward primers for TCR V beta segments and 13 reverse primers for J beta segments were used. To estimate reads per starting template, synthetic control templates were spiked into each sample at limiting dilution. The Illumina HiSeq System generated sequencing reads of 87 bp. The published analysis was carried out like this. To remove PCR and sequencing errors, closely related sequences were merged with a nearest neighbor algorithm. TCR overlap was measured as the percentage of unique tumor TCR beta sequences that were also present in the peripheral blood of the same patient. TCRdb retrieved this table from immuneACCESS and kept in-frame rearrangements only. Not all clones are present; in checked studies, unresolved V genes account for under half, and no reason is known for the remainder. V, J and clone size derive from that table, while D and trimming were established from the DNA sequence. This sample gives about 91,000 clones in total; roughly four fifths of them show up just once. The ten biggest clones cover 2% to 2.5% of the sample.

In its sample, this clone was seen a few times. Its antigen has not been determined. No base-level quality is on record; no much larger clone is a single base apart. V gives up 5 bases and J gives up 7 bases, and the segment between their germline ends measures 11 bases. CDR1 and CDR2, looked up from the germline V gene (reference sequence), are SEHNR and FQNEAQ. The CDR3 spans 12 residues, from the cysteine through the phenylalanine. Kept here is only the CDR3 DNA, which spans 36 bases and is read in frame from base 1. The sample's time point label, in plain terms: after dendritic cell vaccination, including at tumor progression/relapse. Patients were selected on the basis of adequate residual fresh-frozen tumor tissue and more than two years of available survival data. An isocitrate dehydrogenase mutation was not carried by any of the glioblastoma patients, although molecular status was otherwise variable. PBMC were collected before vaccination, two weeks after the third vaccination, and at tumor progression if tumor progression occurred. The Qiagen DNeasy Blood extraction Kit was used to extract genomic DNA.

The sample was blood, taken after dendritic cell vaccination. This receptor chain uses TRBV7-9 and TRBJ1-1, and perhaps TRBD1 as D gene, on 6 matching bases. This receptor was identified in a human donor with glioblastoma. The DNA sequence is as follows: TGTGCCAGCAGCCTACAACAGGGTGAAGCTTTCTTT. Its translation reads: CASSLQQGEAFF.